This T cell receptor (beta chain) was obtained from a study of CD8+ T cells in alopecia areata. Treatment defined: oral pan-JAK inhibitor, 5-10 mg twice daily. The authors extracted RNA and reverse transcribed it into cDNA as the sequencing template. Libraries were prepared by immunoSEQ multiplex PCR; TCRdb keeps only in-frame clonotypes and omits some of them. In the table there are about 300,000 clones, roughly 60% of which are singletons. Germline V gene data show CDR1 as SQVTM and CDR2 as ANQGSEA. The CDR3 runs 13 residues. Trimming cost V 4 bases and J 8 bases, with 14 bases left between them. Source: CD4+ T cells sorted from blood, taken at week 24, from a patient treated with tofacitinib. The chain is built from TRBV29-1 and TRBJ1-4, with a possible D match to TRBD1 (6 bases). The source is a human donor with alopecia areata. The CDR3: CSVGLGAGEKLFF. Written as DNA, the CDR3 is TGCAGCGTTGGATTGGGGGCTGGAGAAAAACTGTTTTTT.